This TCR beta chain was found in a study of blood T cell repertoires in COVID-19. Study in general: The samples span acute and convalescent COVID-19 from the United States, Italy and Spain. PBMCs, B-cell-depleted T cells, or T cells provided the cDNA or gDNA that made up the material.

Original processing methods: Reference gene primer amplification yielded estimated nucleated cell counts. Generated by immunoSEQ multiplex PCR, the TCRdb table keeps only in-frame clones and is missing some. Clone size and the V and J calls come from that table; the DNA yielded D and trimming. The sample shows approximately 110,000 clones, more than 75% of them seen only once. Germline assignment: CDR1 MNHEY and CDR2 SVGAGI. The CDR3 is 14 amino acids. Trimming cost V 4 bases and J 6 bases, with 15 bases left between them. The sample consisted of peripheral blood. The clonotype originates from a human donor in a cohort sampled during active COVID-19. The rearrangement joins TRBV6-5 to TRBJ1-1; D is unclear. CDR3 region: CASSSPLLGAEAFF. In nucleotides, the CDR3 is TGTGCCAGCAGTTCCCCTCTACTGGGCGCTGAAGCTTTCTTT.